The clone carrying this T cell receptor beta chain was observed a handful of times. These data originate in a study of blood T cells in healthy people across ages. Trimming took 1 base from V and 6 from J; bases not matched to a gene: 12. The germline CDR1 and CDR2 sequences are SGHAT and FQNNGV. This CDR3 is built from 18 residues. Primers used in a second PCR of about 6 to 12 cycles were a sample-barcoded 5' primer and a J-beta primer mix. A template-switch adaptor containing 12 random nucleotides labeled each cDNA molecule. Every individual sample yielded 2.5 million or more paired-end reads (each containing CDR3). TCRdb re-called the 5' RACE reads with MiXCR, one entry per CDR3 protein. The profile shows about 900,000 distinct CDR3 sequences, 40% to 60% of them singletons. The donors, aged roughly 6 to 95, were healthy Caucasians from Russia. At least 6 million PBMCs were isolated per sample.

The sample taken for sequencing was blood. The rearrangement joins TRBV11-2 to TRBJ2-3; 11 positions match TRBD2. The TCR was taken from a man aged 30-40 years in good health. In nucleotides, the CDR3 is TGTGCCAGCAGCTTAGTCGTTGGGCTAGCGGGGGGTTCTGATACGCAGTATTTT. Protein sequence: CASSLVVGLAGGSDTQYF. The full variable domain, its missing parts supplied by reference TRBV11-2 and TRBJ2-3, is EAGVAQSPRYKIIEKRQSVAFWCNPISGHATLYWYQQILGQGPKLLIQFQNNGVVDDSQLPKDRFSAERLKGVDSTLKIQPAKLEDSAVYLCASSLVVGLAGGSDTQYFGPGTRLTVL.